The 32 T cell receptor beta chains given below trace back to one sample, sequenced in a study of T-cell memory formation after mild COVID-19 (dated by TCRdb to about 2021). Library preparation used 5' RACE. TCRdb names Illumina NovaSeq 6000 as the instrument used. TCRdb reprocessed the public reads (quality trimming at Q25 with fastp, clone calling with MiXCR) and kept in-frame beta chains. Rows with a matching CDR3 protein are joined into one entry that keeps the most common DNA and genes. The sample includes about 250,000 distinct CDR3 sequences, with 15% observed a single time. Over 2% of the sample is taken by the ten largest. The source material was PBMCs or a T cell subset sorted from them (not recorded which). Receptors were obtained from an adult woman who had mild COVID-19 (a few samples of this study predate the infection). The sample titles of this study are shuffled in the database, so cell type and time point are left out; the donor was told from shared clones.

This clonotype was seen a few times. The CDR3 region is CASRGDRAHGYTF. The CDR3 bases are TGTGCCAGCAGGGGGGACAGAGCCCATGGCTACACCTTC. The chain recombines TRBV2 with TRBJ1-2; TRBD1 aligns across 7 bases. This CDR3 region has 13 residues. Germline CDR1 SNHLY, CDR2 FYNNEI. Trimming took 6 bases from V and 6 from J; bases not matched to a gene: 7.

A few counts support this clonotype. The chain uses TRBV5-1 and TRBJ1-6, with 9 bases lining up with TRBD1. V was pared by 0 bases and J by 11 bases, with 6 bases of the junction left unmatched. CDR3 length equals 15 residues. Germline V CDR1 and CDR2: SGHRS, YFSETQ. CDR3 sequence reads: CASSLEGQGRPPLHF. DNA of the CDR3: TGCGCCAGCAGCTTGGAGGGACAGGGTAGGCCACCCCTCCACTTT.

There are many counts of this clonotype. The V gene is TRBV29-1, the J gene TRBJ1-2; D is ambiguous. Trimming took 7 bases from V and 4 from J, leaving 10 bases between them. Germline assignment: CDR1 SQVTM and CDR2 ANQGSEA. This CDR3 region has 11 residues. The CDR3 reads CSEGRAYGYTF. The CDR3 nucleotides read TGCAGCGAAGGACGGGCCTATGGCTACACCTTC.

The chain is built from TRBV12-3 or TRBV12-4 and TRBJ1-2; D possibly corresponds to TRBD1 (6 bases). Trimming took off 6 bases at V and 7 bases at J, with 18 bases between the two ends. The length of the CDR3 is 14 residues. This CDR3 reads CASSSQGVMRGYTF. CDR3 DNA: TGTGCCAGCAGCTCACAGGGTGTAATGCGTGGCTACACCTTC.

The chain links TRBV2 to TRBJ1-2; D not certain. Germline assignment: CDR1 SNHLY and CDR2 FYNNEI. The V end lost 6 bases, the J end lost 1 base, and 9 bases lay between the germline ends. CDR3 length equals 13 residues. CDR3 sequence (DNA): TGTGCCAGCAGGGGTCTGAGTAACTATGGCTACACCTTC. Amino acid sequence: CASRGLSNYGYTF.

This clonotype was counted only a few times. The genes are TRBV5-1 and TRBJ1-1; tentatively, D is TRBD1 (5 bases). Trimming took 0 bases from V and 3 from J, leaving 15 bases between them. CDR3 size: 16 residues. CDR1 is SGHRS, CDR2 YFSETQ, per germline. This chain's CDR3 is CASSLVRGRLDTEAFF. CDR3 in DNA: TGCGCCAGCAGCTTGGTTAGGGGCAGGCTCGACACTGAAGCTTTCTTT.

Many counts were recorded for this clonotype. The V call is TRBV20-1, the J call TRBJ2-3, with 7 bases fitting TRBD2. There are 14 residues in the CDR3. V trimming: 5 bases; J trimming: 2 bases; junction bases outside the gene matches: 7. Germline CDR1 is DFQATT and CDR2 is SNEGSKA (reference sequence). The CDR3 nucleotides read TGCAGTGCTGATACTAGCGATAACACAGATACGCAGTATTTT. It encodes CSADTSDNTDTQYF.

This clonotype turned up a few times. The chain has TRBV12-3 or TRBV12-4 and TRBJ2-3, with 16 bases aligning to TRBD2. The CDR3 has 15 amino acids. The trim removed 6 bases at V and 6 bases at J, leaving 3 bases unmatched. The CDR3 spells CASRGLAGGSDTQYF. CDR3 coding DNA: TGTGCCAGCAGGGGACTAGCGGGAGGGTCGGATACGCAGTATTTT.

The sample holds a few counts of this clonotype. The gene calls are TRBV7-2 and TRBJ2-7; TRBD2 is a possible D gene (6 bases). Per the germline V gene, CDR1 is SGHTA and CDR2 is FQGNSA. The CDR3 runs 13 residues. V was pared by 5 bases and J by 4 bases, with 12 bases between. The CDR3 DNA follows: TGTGCCAGCAGCCCGGACTACCGGTACGAGCAGTACTTC. This codes for CASSPDYRYEQYF. Filled out from reference TRBV7-2 and TRBJ2-7, the complete variable domain reads GAGVSQSPSNKVTEKGKDVELRCDPISGHTALYWYRQSLGQGLEFLIYFQGNSAPDKSGLPSDRFSAERTGGSVSTLTIQRTQQEDSAVYLCASSPDYRYEQYFGPGTRLTVT.

This clonotype was found a few times. This chain connects TRBV7-2 to TRBJ2-4, with no clear D. The ends were cut back, 1 base at V and 13 bases at J, with 8 bases in the middle. The germline gives CDR1 SGHTA, CDR2 FQGNSA. The CDR3 consists of 11 residues. The DNA for the CDR3 is TGTGCCAGCAGCTTAGGTCGTGGCCAGTACTTC. This sequence encodes CASSLGRGQYF.

This clonotype occurred a few times. The V and J genes are TRBV20-1 and TRBJ2-7, with 12 positions matching TRBD1. There are 17 residues in the CDR3. Germline V gene data show CDR1 as DFQATT and CDR2 as SNEGSKA (reference sequence). Unmatched junction bases numbered 14, after V lost 5 bases and J lost 3 bases. The DNA of the CDR3 is TGCAGTGCTCTACCGGGACAGGGGGCGGTGGGGAACTACGAGCAGTACTTC. Amino acids: CSALPGQGAVGNYEQYF.

This clonotype has at least ten counts. This sequence joins TRBV7-8 and TRBJ2-6, with D unclear. This CDR3 comprises 17 residues. V was cut by 5 bases and J by 2 bases, with 16 bases left in between. CDR1 is SGHVS and CDR2 is FQNEAQ in the germline V gene. The CDR3, as DNA: TGTGCCAGCAGCCCCACTCGTTGGCCAACTGGGGCCAACGTCCTGACTTTC. It yields the protein CASSPTRWPTGANVLTF.

This clonotype appeared many times. This chain uses TRBV10-3 with TRBJ2-3; D call uncertain. Germline V gene lookup returns CDR1 ENHRY and CDR2 SYGVKD. V gave up 6 bases and J gave up 0 bases, with 1 base separating them. The CDR3 loop spans 11 amino acids. The CDR3 region has the DNA TGTGCCATCAGCAGCACAGATACGCAGTATTTT. It translates to CAISSTDTQYF.

V usage is TRBV12-3 or TRBV12-4 and J usage is TRBJ2-6, with 10 bases aligning to TRBD1. The CDR3 runs to 19 residues. V lost 5 bases and J lost 3; bases outside the gene matches: 13. This CDR3 is CASSTGRDRGKYGANVLTF. CDR3 in DNA: TGTGCCAGCAGTACCGGGAGGGACAGGGGAAAATATGGGGCCAACGTCCTGACTTTC.

The genes are TRBV29-1 and TRBJ1-1, with a tentative D call TRBD1 (5 bases). CDR3 length equals 15 residues. CDR1 is SQVTM and CDR2 is ANQGSEA in the germline V gene. V was pared by 6 bases and J by 4 bases, with 21 bases between. Here the CDR3 reads CSVVPPSGRATEAFF. The CDR3 DNA follows: TGCAGCGTAGTACCCCCGTCCGGCAGGGCCACTGAAGCTTTCTTT.

This clonotype was observed a few times. Here the CDR3 reads CASSFTDGHYTF. The CDR3 DNA reads TGCGCCAGCAGCTTCACGGACGGACACTACACCTTC. The chain carries TRBV5-1 and TRBJ1-2; tentative D call: TRBD1 (5 bases). The germline V gene has CDR1 SGHRS and CDR2 YFSETQ. The CDR3 runs 12 residues. V lost 2 bases to trimming and J lost 10 bases, with 12 bases between them.

V is TRBV12-3 or TRBV12-4 and J is TRBJ2-5, with TRBD2 matching 10 bases. The ends lost 5 bases at V and 1 base at J; junction bases unmatched: 1. The CDR3 extends over 14 amino acids. The CDR3 loop is CASSRTSGQETQYF. DNA of the CDR3: TGTGCCAGCAGTCGGACTAGCGGCCAAGAGACCCAGTACTTC.

This chain joins TRBV20-1 and TRBJ2-1; 7 bases are shared with TRBD2. This CDR3 region has 13 residues. Germline lookup yields CDR1 DFQATT and CDR2 SNEGSKA (reference sequence). V dropped 0 bases and J dropped 13; count of bases not matched to a gene: 9. CDR3 sequence: CSARDIWGTKQFF. CDR3 nucleotides: TGCAGTGCTAGAGATATTTGGGGGACTAAACAGTTCTTC.

V is TRBV20-1 and J is TRBJ2-7, with D possibly matching TRBD2 (5 bases). CDR3 length: 14 residues. Trimming stripped 5 bases from V and 7 bases from J, with 21 bases between. CDR1 and CDR2 from the germline V gene are DFQATT and SNEGSKA (reference sequence). CDR3 in DNA: TGCAGTGCTGGACTCCTTTCTACTACTTGGGAGCAGTACTTC. This encodes CSAGLLSTTWEQYF.

The chain couples TRBV19 to TRBJ1-5, with D perhaps matching TRBD1 (6 bases). Germline V gives CDR1 LNHDA, CDR2 SQIVND (reference sequence). This CDR3 comprises 14 residues. The V and J ends lost 1 base and 6 bases respectively, with 10 bases between them. CDR3 in amino acids: CASSIGRGPQPQHF. CDR3 sequence (DNA): TGTGCCAGTAGTATAGGCAGGGGACCTCAGCCCCAGCATTTT.

This clonotype was counted only a few times. The rearrangement joins TRBV5-1 to TRBJ2-2; D may correspond to TRBD1 or TRBD2 (6 bases each). Trimming cost V 4 bases and J 3 bases, with 13 bases left between them. Per the germline V gene, CDR1 is SGHRS and CDR2 is YFSETQ. CDR3 length equals 15 residues. CDR3 DNA: TGCGCCAGCAGCGAGACAGGAGGGGACACCGGGGAGCTGTTTTTT. Amino acid sequence: CASSETGGDTGELFF.

This rearrangement joins TRBV4-1 to TRBJ2-1; D call uncertain. Germline V CDR1 and CDR2: MGHRA, YSYEKL. Trimming shortened V by 0 bases and J by 8 bases, and 14 bases separated the two germline ends. This CDR3 has 15 residues. In DNA form, the CDR3 reads TGCGCCAGCAGCCAAGAGTTTTCCTGGGATTATGAGCAGTTCTTC. Encoded protein: CASSQEFSWDYEQFF.

This rearrangement joins TRBV12-3 or TRBV12-4 to TRBJ1-2, with D possibly being TRBD1 (6 bases). The CDR3 totals 17 residues. Trimming left V 8 bases short and J 6 bases short, with 28 bases between. CDR3 loop: CASGRIGRGLPSNGYTF. CDR3 nucleotide sequence: TGTGCCAGCGGGCGGATCGGGCGGGGGCTCCCCTCTAATGGCTACACCTTC.

This clonotype was counted at least ten times. The chain is built from TRBV7-6 and TRBJ2-1, with D perhaps given as TRBD1 or TRBD2 (5 bases each). This CDR3 contains 16 residues. The V end was cut by 0 bases, the J end by 3 bases, with 12 bases between. Germline CDR1 SGHVS, CDR2 FNYEAQ. The CDR3 DNA follows: TGTGCCAGCAGCTTAGCGGGGCGGGCCGACTACAATGAGCAGTTCTTC. Translating it yields CASSLAGRADYNEQFF.

This clonotype was seen more than once but under ten times. The chain joins TRBV7-3 to TRBJ2-7; the D is unclear. Trimming pared 0 bases from V and 6 bases from J, leaving 9 bases between. The CDR3 runs 13 residues. Per the germline V gene, CDR1 is SGHTA and CDR2 is FQGTGA. In nucleotides, the CDR3 is TGTGCCAGCAGCTTAACCGCCTTGGGCGAGCAGTACTTC. Encoded protein: CASSLTALGEQYF.

This clonotype was recorded a few times. The chain is built from TRBV2 and TRBJ2-3; TRBD2 matches 7 bases. This CDR3 comprises 15 residues. After removal of 5 bases from V and 4 bases from J, the junction contained 9 bases not matched to a gene. CDR1 is SNHLY and CDR2 is FYNNEI in the germline V gene. CDR3 sequence (DNA): TGTGCCAGCAGTCCTTTGGGCGGGAGCGCAGATACGCAGTATTTT. Residues: CASSPLGGSADTQYF. The variable domain in full, completed from reference TRBV2 and TRBJ2-3, reads EPEVTQTPSHQVTQMGQEVILRCVPISNHLYFYWYRQILGQKVEFLVSFYNNEISEKSEIFDDQFSVERPDGSNFTLKIRSTKLEDSAMYFCASSPLGGSADTQYFGPGTRLTVL.

A few counts support this clonotype. The gene calls are TRBV18 and TRBJ1-2, with TRBD1 matching over 8 bases. CDR3 size: 16 residues. CDR1 and CDR2 from the germline V gene are KGHSH and LQKENI. Trimming took 3 bases from V and 6 from J; bases not matched to a gene: 12. CDR3 region: CASSPKAGGAGDGYTF. CDR3 DNA sequence: TGTGCCAGCTCACCGAAGGCAGGGGGCGCCGGTGATGGCTACACCTTC.

The gene calls are TRBV20-1 and TRBJ1-1; the D gene is possibly TRBD1 (6 bases). The CDR3 loop spans 14 amino acids. Trimming removed 1 base from V and 4 bases from J, with 13 bases in between. CDR1 and CDR2 from the germline V gene are DFQATT and SNEGSKA (reference sequence). CDR3 coding DNA: TGCAGTGCTAGAGTCGGGGGGCATTCCACTGAAGCTTTCTTT. The encoded protein is CSARVGGHSTEAFF.

This sequence joins TRBV18 and TRBJ2-1; D possibly corresponds to TRBD1 (6 bases). Germline values: CDR1 KGHSH, CDR2 LQKENI. This CDR3 spans 15 amino acids. The V gene lost 3 bases and the J gene lost 4 bases, with 13 bases spanning the gap. This chain's CDR3 is CASSPRQGTYNEQFF. The CDR3 DNA reads as TGTGCCAGCTCACCTCGCCAGGGGACATACAATGAGCAGTTCTTC.

The J gene is TRBJ2-3, the V gene TRBV14; 13 nucleotides match TRBD2. Germline CDR1 is SGHDN and CDR2 is FVKESK. This CDR3 region has 15 residues. The V segment lost 4 bases and the J segment 7 bases; nucleotides outside the gene matches: 5. The CDR3 protein is CASSRGTSGVNTQYF. The CDR3 DNA follows: TGTGCCAGCAGCCGTGGGACTAGCGGGGTTAATACGCAGTATTTT.

The table lists this clonotype with a few counts. V usage is TRBV5-1 and J usage is TRBJ2-1; D is perhaps TRBD1 (5 bases). Trimming took 0 bases from V and 10 from J, leaving 14 bases between them. This CDR3 is 14 amino acids long. Germline CDR1 reads SGHRS; CDR2 reads YFSETQ. The CDR3 here is CASSLGQSVKEQFF. CDR3 in DNA: TGCGCCAGCAGCTTGGGACAGTCGGTGAAGGAGCAGTTCTTC.

The chain joins TRBV30 to TRBJ2-4; 7 nucleotides match TRBD2. The CDR3 is made up of 13 amino acids. CDR1 and CDR2 (germline): GTSNPN, SVGIG (reference sequence). The ends lost 4 bases at V and 8 bases at J; junction bases unmatched: 8. This chain's CDR3 is CAWTGTGGYIQYF. CDR3 sequence (DNA): TGTGCCTGGACCGGGACGGGGGGATACATTCAGTACTTC.